What follows describes a single T cell receptor beta chain. In the original workflow: Quantification of nucleated cells was approximated via reference gene primer amplification. Clones were sequenced by immunoSEQ multiplex PCR, and TCRdb holds only the in-frame ones, with some missing. The V and J calls and clone size are taken from that table; D and trimming were inferred from the DNA. The table records over 40,000 clones, roughly 90% of them present only once. After removal of 3 bases from V and 7 bases from J, the junction contained 12 bases not matched to a gene. In germline, CDR1 is MNHEY, CDR2 SVGAGI. The CDR3 sequence is 16 residues long. These data come from a study of blood T cell repertoires in COVID-19. At the level of the study: Sources were T cells, B-cell-depleted T cells, or PBMCs; the material itself was cDNA or gDNA.

The clonotype was recovered from a woman aged 80 or over with acute or convalescent COVID-19. V is TRBV6-5 and J is TRBJ2-1; 7 bases agree with TRBD2. Sequenced input: peripheral blood. The CDR3 DNA reads TGTGCCAGCAGTTATTCGATAACCGGGACTAAAAATGAGCAGTTCTTC. Encoded protein: CASSYSITGTKNEQFF.